Listed below are T cell receptor beta chains from one sample, sequenced in a study of identical twins. TCRdb re-called the 5' RACE reads with MiXCR, one entry per CDR3 protein. The sample includes more than 400,000 distinct CDR3 sequences, over 12% of them seen just once. These data also featured in a second study, about yellow fever vaccine responses in identical twins.

The sequenced sample was CD4+ T cells sorted from blood. The receptors come from a woman under 30 in good health. Each CDR3 is given with its conserved first and last residue. The D gene is left open where the match is weak. Only some rows state a clone size, as once, few, many or a class for expanded clones.

v_gene	d_gene	len	j_gene	abundance	CDR3nt	CDR3aa
TRBV10-3	TRBD2	15	TRBJ2-1	-	TGTGCCATCAGTGATCTAGCGGGAGCGGAGAATGAGCAGTTCTTC	CAISDLAGAENEQFF
TRBV7-2	TRBD2	17	TRBJ2-3	-	TGTGCCAGCAGCTTACAGTTTAGCGGGGGGATCGCAGATACGCAGTATTTT	CASSLQFSGGIADTQYF
TRBV20-1	TRBD2	15	TRBJ2-5	few	TGCAGTGCTAGAGATAGCGGGAGGGCCGGAGAGACCCAGTACTTC	CSARDSGRAGETQYF
TRBV15	TRBD1	16	TRBJ1-5	few	TGTGCCACCAGCAGAGACCCGGGACAGAGCAATCAGCCCCAGCATTTT	CATSRDPGQSNQPQHF
TRBV20-1	TRBD1	14	TRBJ1-4	few	TGCAGTGCTAGAGCTTACAGGGGTGGTGAAAAACTGTTTTTT	CSARAYRGGEKLFF
TRBV5-1	-	14	TRBJ2-5	once	TGCGCCAGCAGTAGGACAGATAACCAAGAGACCCAGTACTTC	CASSRTDNQETQYF
TRBV5-1	TRBD1	18	TRBJ1-1	many	TGCGCCAGCAGCTTATCCTGGACAGGGGGCTCGATGAACACTGAAGCTTTCTTT	CASSLSWTGGSMNTEAFF
TRBV20-1	TRBD2	16	TRBJ2-5	few	TGCAGTGCTCGGGGGGGTAGCGGGAGTCCCCAAGAGACCCAGTACTTC	CSARGGSGSPQETQYF
TRBV5-1	TRBD1	18	TRBJ2-6	-	TGCGCCAGCAGCACCGGGACAGGGGGCCCCTCTGGGGCCAACGTCCTGACTTTC	CASSTGTGGPSGANVLTF
TRBV9	TRBD2	20	TRBJ2-1	-	TGTGCCAGCAGCCTCCGCGTGAGGCTAGCGGGAGGGCCGGAATACAATGAGCAGTTCTTC	CASSLRVRLAGGPEYNEQFF
TRBV7-9	TRBD2	17	TRBJ2-1	few	TGTGCCAGCAGCCTACTGGGACTACCGAGCTCCTACAATGAGCAGTTCTTC	CASSLLGLPSSYNEQFF
TRBV10-3	TRBD1	16	TRBJ1-6	many	TGTGCCATCAGTGAGGTCAGGGGGGGGTATAATTCACCCCTCCACTTT	CAISEVRGGYNSPLHF
TRBV21-1	-	17	TRBJ2-1	few	TGTGCCAGCAGCAAAGGGTGGACTAGCGGGATAAGAAATGAGCAGTTCTTC	CASSKGWTSGIRNEQFF
TRBV27	-	12	TRBJ2-2	-	TGTGCCAGCAGTCCCTTCGCCGGGGAGCTGTTTTTT	CASSPFAGELFF
TRBV20-1	-	15	TRBJ2-1	few	TGCAGTGCTACCCCCTCGAATCGGTGGGGCAATGAGCAGTTCTTC	CSATPSNRWGNEQFF
TRBV7-8	-	16	TRBJ2-3	-	TGTGCCAGCAGCTTAGGGCGGCCAAGGGCAACAGATACGCAGTATTTT	CASSLGRPRATDTQYF
TRBV12-3/TRBV12-4	-	16	TRBJ1-3	-	TGTGCCAGCAGTTTAGGACTTGTCCTCTCTGGAAACACCATATATTTT	CASSLGLVLSGNTIYF
TRBV2	-	14	TRBJ2-1	-	TGTGCCAGCAGCCGTGGGGTTAGCCGAGACGAGCAGTTCTTC	CASSRGVSRDEQFF
TRBV5-6	-	15	TRBJ2-3	-	TGTGCCAGCAGCTTTCACGGCGGTAGCACAGATACGCAGTATTTT	CASSFHGGSTDTQYF
TRBV6-6	-	12	TRBJ2-5	-	TGTGCCAGCAGCCAACGGCCCGAGACCCAGTACTTC	CASSQRPETQYF
TRBV4-1	-	16	TRBJ2-1	few	TGCGCCAGCAGCCAAATCGACCTAATTTCCTACAATGAGCAGTTCTTC	CASSQIDLISYNEQFF
TRBV20-1	-	16	TRBJ2-5	few	TGCAGTGCTAGAGATGCGACCAGGAACCTTAAAGAGACCCAGTACTTC	CSARDATRNLKETQYF
TRBV5-1	-	14	TRBJ2-3	few	TGCGCCAGCAGCGGGGCGAGGGAAAAGGATACGCAGTATTTT	CASSGAREKDTQYF
TRBV29-1	-	12	TRBJ2-4	many	TGCAGCGGGAGGGACAACAAAAACATTCAGTACTTC	CSGRDNKNIQYF
TRBV28	-	12	TRBJ2-3	-	TGTGCCAGCAGCACGAGAAGGGATACGCAGTATTTT	CASSTRRDTQYF
TRBV20-1	TRBD1	15	TRBJ1-5	few	TGCAGTGCCCAGGGACAGGGGATTAGCAATCAGCCCCAGCATTTT	CSAQGQGISNQPQHF
TRBV3-1	-	13	TRBJ1-1	-	TGTGCCAGCAGTACACGGGGGGGGACTGAAGCTTTCTTT	CASSTRGGTEAFF
TRBV18	-	11	TRBJ2-1	many	TGTGCCAGCTCACCAGGGAACGAGCAGTTCTTC	CASSPGNEQFF
TRBV20-1	-	11	TRBJ1-2	few	TGCAGTGCTAGGGAACCGGGGGGCTACACCTTC	CSAREPGGYTF
TRBV27	-	17	TRBJ2-6	-	TGTGCCAGCAGTTTAAAGGTCAGGACCTCTGGGGCCAACGTCCTGACTTTC	CASSLKVRTSGANVLTF
TRBV2	-	14	TRBJ2-3	few	TGTGCCAGCAGAGGTGGGCAATTCACAGATACGCAGTATTTT	CASRGGQFTDTQYF
TRBV12-3/TRBV12-4	-	14	TRBJ2-2	many	TGTGCCAGCAGAAAGACAGGGAACACCGGGGAGCTGTTTTTT	CASRKTGNTGELFF
TRBV14	-	16	TRBJ2-5	-	TGTGCCAGCAGCCCCCGGGAGCGCCCGGGGGTAGAGACCCAGTACTTC	CASSPRERPGVETQYF
TRBV6-1	TRBD1	14	TRBJ2-1	few	TGTGCCAGCAGACCTGGGACAGTCGACAATGAGCAGTTCTTC	CASRPGTVDNEQFF
TRBV29-1	-	12	TRBJ2-5	-	TGCAGCGCGGGGGGCGGACGGGAGACCCAGTACTTC	CSAGGGRETQYF